This T cell receptor (beta chain) appears in the sequencing data of a study of blood T cell repertoires in COVID-19. In the authors' workflow: From reference gene primer amplification, estimates of nucleated cell counts were derived. TCRdb's table, derived via immunoSEQ multiplex PCR, lists solely in-frame clones and lacks some. That table furnishes V, J and clone size, whereas the DNA furnished D and trimming. The table records 350,000 to 400,000 clones, approximately 90% of them present only once. The study assigned cohorts using participant-reported clinical history. Exposed participants came across a COVID-19 case within 2 weeks before study entry. Sequenced sample: PBMCs or T cells enriched from blood (not recorded which). The sequence derives from a woman between 40 and 50 years old who had been exposed to COVID-19.

In DNA form, the CDR3 reads TGTGCCACCAGCAGAGATGGGACTATTGGTGAAAAACTGTTTTTT. Amino acid sequence: CATSRDGTIGEKLFF. The chain carries TRBV15 and TRBJ1-4; D is perhaps TRBD1 (5 bases). V gave up 0 bases and J gave up 7 bases, with 12 bases separating them. Germline loops: CDR1 LNHNV, CDR2 YYDKDF (reference sequence). The CDR3 spans 15 residues.